This is a list of T cell receptor beta chains from one sample in a study of T cells after posttransplantation cyclophosphamide. Here immunoSEQ multiplex PCR was the method, and the copy in TCRdb shows in-frame clones only, minus some. The sample counts around 35,000 clones, none seen once; the ten largest own over 5.5%. Specimen: PBMCs. The receptors were gathered from a man aged 30 to 45 in good health and a related stem cell transplant donor. The conserved cysteine and the conserved F or W are not part of the CDR3 here. Not every row has a clone size; where given, it reads once, few, many or a size class.

V: TRBV27
J: TRBJ1-2
size: few
CDR3: ASSLSFRDGYT

V: TRBV11-3
J: TRBJ2-6
size: many
CDR3: ASSFGTGRSGANVLT

V: TRBV5-1
J: TRBJ2-1
size: many
CDR3: ASGAGTSDNEQF

V: TRBV7-2
J: TRBJ2-7
size: -
CDR3: ASSPLIASGGGEQY

V: TRBV6-1
J: TRBJ2-7
size: many
CDR3: ASDRAIPYEQY

V: TRBV7-6
J: TRBJ2-5
size: many
CDR3: ASSLELQETQY

V: TRBV9
J: TRBJ1-1
size: many
CDR3: ASSPGQRNTEAF

V: TRBV7-3
J: TRBJ2-5
size: few
CDR3: ASSTGTGGDQETQY

V: TRBV19
J: TRBJ2-2
size: few
CDR3: ASIVTGRTGELF

V: TRBV25-1
J: TRBJ1-2
size: -
CDR3: ASSENRQGPNYGYT

V: TRBV24-1
J: TRBJ2-3
size: few
CDR3: ATSDPGQGASDTQY

V: TRBV27
J: TRBJ2-2
size: few
CDR3: ASSFNGTGNTGELF

V: TRBV5-6
J: TRBJ1-2
size: many
CDR3: ASSFGTGTGYT

V: TRBV2
J: TRBJ2-2
size: many
CDR3: ASNHRTGGLDTGELF

V: TRBV4-1
J: TRBJ2-3
size: few
CDR3: ASSLPRGPTDTQY

V: TRBV6-6
J: TRBJ2-5
size: few
CDR3: ASSTGTGGGETQY

V: TRBV2
J: TRBJ1-2
size: -
CDR3: ASSDRGWEGYGYT

V: TRBV6-5
J: TRBJ2-3
size: many
CDR3: ASSSFLSLGGDTQY

V: TRBV12-3/TRBV12-4
J: TRBJ1-2
size: many
CDR3: ASSFFPGSPTNYGYT

V: TRBV11-3
J: TRBJ2-1
size: many
CDR3: ASSLGSTSGNEQF

V: TRBV10-2
J: TRBJ1-1
size: many
CDR3: ASTDPVNTEAF

V: TRBV19
J: TRBJ2-7
size: many
CDR3: ASSGHPGQVEQY

V: TRBV5-6
J: TRBJ1-3
size: many
CDR3: ASSDLRGANTIY

V: TRBV19
J: TRBJ1-1
size: many
CDR3: ASSQSGTGGTEAF

V: TRBV9
J: TRBJ2-3
size: few
CDR3: ASSPSGGGTDTQY

V: TRBV15
J: TRBJ1-5
size: -
CDR3: ATSRDWGQGNQPQH

V: TRBV7-2
J: TRBJ1-1
size: many
CDR3: ASSLGAGLSTEAF

V: TRBV19
J: TRBJ2-7
size: many
CDR3: ASREQGAYEQY

V: TRBV5-1
J: TRBJ2-1
size: many
CDR3: ASSTRTGLAYNEQF

V: TRBV7-3
J: TRBJ1-3
size: many
CDR3: ASLDRDRIIVDSGNTIY

V: TRBV6-6
J: TRBJ1-2
size: many
CDR3: ASSRGVVAGLEGYT

V: TRBV28
J: TRBJ1-2
size: many
CDR3: ASSKGIYGYT

V: TRBV27
J: TRBJ1-2
size: many
CDR3: ATNGGRGNGYT

V: TRBV5-1
J: TRBJ2-5
size: few
CDR3: ASSFGLAGALQETQY

V: TRBV24-1
J: TRBJ1-3
size: many
CDR3: ATSDSRGLTNTIY

V: TRBV5-4
J: TRBJ2-7
size: many
CDR3: ASSHTGLAGPKRY

V: TRBV7-2
J: TRBJ2-5
size: -
CDR3: ASSQQETQY

V: TRBV29-1
J: TRBJ2-7
size: -
CDR3: SAGGRANSPHEQY

V: TRBV25-1
J: TRBJ1-5
size: many
CDR3: ASSEGTKAQH

V: TRBV6-2/TRBV6-3
J: TRBJ2-5
size: -
CDR3: ASSYSTSGGGYQETQY

V: TRBV6-5
J: TRBJ2-7
size: many
CDR3: ASSRTGGSYEQY

V: TRBV19
J: TRBJ1-6
size: many
CDR3: ASSIGGIGNSPLH

V: TRBV9
J: TRBJ2-1
size: many
CDR3: ASSSGLAGNGQF

V: TRBV9
J: TRBJ1-2
size: -
CDR3: ASSGQTNYGYT

V: TRBV24-1
J: TRBJ1-5
size: -
CDR3: ATSDRSSQPQH

V: TRBV5-1
J: TRBJ1-1
size: many
CDR3: ASSGKDRARDTEAF

V: TRBV6-6
J: TRBJ2-2
size: -
CDR3: ASSYTGVLSTGELF

V: TRBV14
J: TRBJ2-3
size: many
CDR3: ASSLWTVSTDTQY

V: TRBV9
J: TRBJ2-7
size: few
CDR3: ASSVTGQTPYEQY

V: TRBV5-4
J: TRBJ1-2
size: many
CDR3: ASSLRQAIT

V: TRBV23-1
J: TRBJ2-2
size: many
CDR3: ASSQSRTRYTGELF

V: TRBV5-1
J: TRBJ1-3
size: many
CDR3: ASSLEGHSGNTIY

V: TRBV29-1
J: TRBJ2-1
size: many
CDR3: SVEGRVSYNEQF

V: TRBV28
J: TRBJ2-1
size: many
CDR3: ASSSLAGGPNEQF